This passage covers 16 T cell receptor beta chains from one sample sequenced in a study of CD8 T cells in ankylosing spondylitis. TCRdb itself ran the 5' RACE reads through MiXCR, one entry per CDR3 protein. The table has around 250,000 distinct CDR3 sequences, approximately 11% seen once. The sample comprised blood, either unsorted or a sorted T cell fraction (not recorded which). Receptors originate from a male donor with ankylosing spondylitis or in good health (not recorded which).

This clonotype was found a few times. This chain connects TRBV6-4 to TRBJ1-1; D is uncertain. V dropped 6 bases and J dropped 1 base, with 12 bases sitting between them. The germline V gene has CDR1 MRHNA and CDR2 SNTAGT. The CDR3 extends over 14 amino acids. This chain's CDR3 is CASSDGSGNTEAFF. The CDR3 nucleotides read TGTGCCAGCAGCGACGGATCGGGGAACACTGAAGCTTTCTTT.

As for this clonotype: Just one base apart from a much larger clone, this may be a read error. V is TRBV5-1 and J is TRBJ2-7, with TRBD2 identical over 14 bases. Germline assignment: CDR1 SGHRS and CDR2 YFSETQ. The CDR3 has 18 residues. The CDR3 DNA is TGCGCCAGCAGCTATAGCGCGGGACTAGCGGGAGCCTTCTACGCGCAGTACTTC. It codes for CASSYSAGLAGAFYAQYF.

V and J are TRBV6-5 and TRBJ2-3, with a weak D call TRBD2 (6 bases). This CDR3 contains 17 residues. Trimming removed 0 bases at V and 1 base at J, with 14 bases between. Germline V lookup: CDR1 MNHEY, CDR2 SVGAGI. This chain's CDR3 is CASSYSPGGTGTDTQYF. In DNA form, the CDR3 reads TGTGCCAGCAGTTACTCCCCGGGTGGGACTGGCACAGATACGCAGTATTTT.

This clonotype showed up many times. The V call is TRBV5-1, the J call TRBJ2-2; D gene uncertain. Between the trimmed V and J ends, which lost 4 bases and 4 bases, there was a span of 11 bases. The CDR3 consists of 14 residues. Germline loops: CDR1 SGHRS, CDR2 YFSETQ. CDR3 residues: CASSPDGVTGELFF. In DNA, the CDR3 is TGCGCCAGCAGCCCCGACGGAGTCACCGGGGAGCTGTTTTTT.

In nucleotides, the CDR3 is TGCGCCAGCAGTTTGCGGTTAGGGAACACCGGGGAGCTGTTTTTT. Translated: CASSLRLGNTGELFF. The V gene is TRBV5-1, the J gene TRBJ2-2; no clear D gene. With 5 bases removed from V and 1 base from J, the gap between germline ends came to 12 bases. The CDR3 extends over 15 amino acids. CDR1 is SGHRS, CDR2 YFSETQ, per germline. The whole variable domain, remainder taken from reference TRBV5-1 and TRBJ2-2, is KAGVTQTPRYLIKTRGQQVTLSCSPISGHRSVSWYQQTPGQGLQFLFEYFSETQRNKGNFPGRFSGRQFSNSRSEMNVSTLELGDSALYLCASSLRLGNTGELFFGEGSRLTVL.

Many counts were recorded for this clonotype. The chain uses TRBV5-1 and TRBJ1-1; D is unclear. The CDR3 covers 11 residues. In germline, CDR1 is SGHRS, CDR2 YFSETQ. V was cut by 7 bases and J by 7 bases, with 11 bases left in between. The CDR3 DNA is TGCGCCAGCCGGGATATGGGTGAAGCTTTCTTT. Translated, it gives CASRDMGEAFF.

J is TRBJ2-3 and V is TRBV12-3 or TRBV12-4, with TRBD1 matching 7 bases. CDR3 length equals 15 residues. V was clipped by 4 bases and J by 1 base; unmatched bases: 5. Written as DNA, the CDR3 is TGTGCCAGCAGTTCTACCGACAGGGGCACAGATACGCAGTATTTT. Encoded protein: CASSSTDRGTDTQYF.

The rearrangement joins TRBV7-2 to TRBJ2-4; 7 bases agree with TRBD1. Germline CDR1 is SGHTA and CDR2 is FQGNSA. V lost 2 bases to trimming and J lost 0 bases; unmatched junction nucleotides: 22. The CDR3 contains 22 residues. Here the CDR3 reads CASSLPDGPGTDLFEAKNIQYF. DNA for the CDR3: TGTGCCAGCAGCTTACCAGACGGCCCAGGGACAGATCTATTTGAAGCCAAAAACATTCAGTACTTC.

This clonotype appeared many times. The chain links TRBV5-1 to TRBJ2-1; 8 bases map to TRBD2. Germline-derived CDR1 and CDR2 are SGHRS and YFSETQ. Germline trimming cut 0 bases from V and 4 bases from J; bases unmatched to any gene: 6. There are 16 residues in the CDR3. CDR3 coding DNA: TGCGCCAGCAGCTTGGCGAGCGGGAGAACTTACAATGAGCAGTTCTTC. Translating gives CASSLASGRTYNEQFF.

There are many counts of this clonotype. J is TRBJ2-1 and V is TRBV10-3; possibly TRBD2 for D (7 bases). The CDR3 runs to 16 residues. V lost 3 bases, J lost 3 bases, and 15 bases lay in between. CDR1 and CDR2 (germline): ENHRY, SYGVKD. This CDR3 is CAISESGGAHYNEQFF. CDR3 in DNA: TGTGCCATCAGTGAAAGTGGGGGGGCTCACTACAATGAGCAGTTCTTC.

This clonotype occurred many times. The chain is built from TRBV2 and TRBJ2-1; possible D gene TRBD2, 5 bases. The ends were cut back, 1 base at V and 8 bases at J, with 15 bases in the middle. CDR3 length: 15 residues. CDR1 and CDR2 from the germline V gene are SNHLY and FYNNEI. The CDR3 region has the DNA TGTGCCAGCAGTGAAGGGCGGGTCTTCGGCGATGAGCAGTTCTTC. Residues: CASSEGRVFGDEQFF.

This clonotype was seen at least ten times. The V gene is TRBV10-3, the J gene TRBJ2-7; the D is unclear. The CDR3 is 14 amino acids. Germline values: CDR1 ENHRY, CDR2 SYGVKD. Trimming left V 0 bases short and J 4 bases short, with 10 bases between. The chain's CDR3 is CAISESVGSYEQYF. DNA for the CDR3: TGTGCCATCAGTGAGTCTGTAGGGTCGTACGAGCAGTACTTC.

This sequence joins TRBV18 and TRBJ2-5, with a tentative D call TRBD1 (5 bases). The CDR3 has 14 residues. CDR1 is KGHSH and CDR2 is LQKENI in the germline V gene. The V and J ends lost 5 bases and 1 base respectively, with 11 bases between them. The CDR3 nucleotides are TGTGCCAGCTCAATACGACAGTCCCAAGAGACCCAGTACTTC. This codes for CASSIRQSQETQYF.

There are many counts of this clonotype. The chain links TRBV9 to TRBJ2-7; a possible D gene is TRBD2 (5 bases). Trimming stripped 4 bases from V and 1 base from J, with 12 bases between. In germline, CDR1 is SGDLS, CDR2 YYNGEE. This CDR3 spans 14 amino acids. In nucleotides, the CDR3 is TGTGCCAGCAGCCCGCCGGGGTTATCCTACGAGCAGTACTTC. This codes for CASSPPGLSYEQYF.

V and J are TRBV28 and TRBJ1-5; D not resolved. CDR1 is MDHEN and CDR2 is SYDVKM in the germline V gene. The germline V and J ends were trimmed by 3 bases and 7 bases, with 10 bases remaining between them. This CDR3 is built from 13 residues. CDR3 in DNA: TGTGCCAGCAGTTTTCGACAAAACCAGCCCCAGCATTTT. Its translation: CASSFRQNQPQHF.

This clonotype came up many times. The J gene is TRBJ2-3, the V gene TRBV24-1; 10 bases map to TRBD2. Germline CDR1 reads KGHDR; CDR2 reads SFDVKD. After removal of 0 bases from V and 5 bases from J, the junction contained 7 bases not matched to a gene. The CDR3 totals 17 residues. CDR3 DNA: TGTGCCACCAGTGATTTGCGGCTAGCGGGAGCTCAAGATACGCAGTATTTT. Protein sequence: CATSDLRLAGAQDTQYF.